The 19 T cell receptor beta chains below all came from one sample that was sequenced in a study of T cell responses to AZD1222 COVID-19 vaccine. Profiling relied on immunoSEQ multiplex PCR, and the TCRdb table lists in-frame clones only, not all of them. The sample contains about 76,000 clones, nearly 90% of which appear only once. Sequenced here: peripheral blood, sampled on day 0 of AZD1222 vaccination. The receptors were gathered from an adult in good health.

V usage is TRBV28 and J usage is TRBJ1-5; 7 bases match TRBD1. V lost 5 bases and J lost 5; bases outside the gene matches: 9. The CDR3 consists of 15 residues. The V gene's germline CDR1 is MDHEN and CDR2 SYDVKM. The CDR3 reads CASSTSGTVYQPQHF. The CDR3 DNA reads as TGTGCCAGCAGTACCTCCGGGACAGTCTATCAGCCCCAGCATTTT.

This rearrangement joins TRBV3-1 (or the pseudogene TRBV3-2) to TRBJ1-2, with D hard to call. V was trimmed by 4 bases and J by 4 bases, leaving 13 bases between them. CDR3 size: 14 residues. Germline V gives CDR1 LGHDT, CDR2 YNNKEL (reference sequence). CDR3 nucleotides: TGTGCCAGCAGCCTGTCGGACGGCTTCTATGGCTACACCTTC. Translation gives CASSLSDGFYGYTF.

This clone has only one observation. The chain uses TRBV6-5 and TRBJ1-1; TRBD1 aligns across 7 bases. The germline V gene has CDR1 MNHEY and CDR2 SVGAGI. The CDR3 is 15 residues long. The V segment lost 1 base and the J segment 5 bases; nucleotides outside the gene matches: 7. The CDR3 sequence: CASSYFPTGVTEAFF. The CDR3 nucleotides read TGTGCCAGCAGTTACTTCCCCACAGGGGTTACTGAAGCTTTCTTT.

The count of this clone is one. This chain uses TRBV30 with TRBJ1-5; 7 bases fit TRBD1. In germline, CDR1 is GTSNPN, CDR2 SVGIG (reference sequence). CDR3 size: 14 residues. Germline trimming cut 3 bases from V and 4 bases from J; bases unmatched to any gene: 6. This CDR3 reads CAWSAGTANQPQHF. The DNA of the CDR3 is TGTGCCTGGAGCGCCGGGACAGCTAATCAGCCCCAGCATTTT.

CDR3 region: CASTNRQNYNSPLHF. DNA for the CDR3: TGTGCCAGCACAAACAGACAGAACTATAATTCACCCCTCCACTTT. The chain employs TRBV2 and TRBJ1-6; TRBD1 might be the D (5 bases). Trimming shortened V by 7 bases and J by 3 bases, and 13 bases separated the two germline ends. The germline V gene encodes CDR1 SNHLY and CDR2 FYNNEI. The CDR3 contains 15 residues.

This clone was observed once. V and J are TRBV14 and TRBJ1-1, with TRBD1 matching 8 bases. Germline CDR1 reads SGHDN; CDR2 reads FVKESK. This CDR3 is built from 17 residues. The V gene end was trimmed by 1 base and the J gene end by 6 bases; junction bases not matched to a gene: 13. This CDR3 reads CASSQGEVTGEGAEAFF. The CDR3 DNA reads as TGTGCCAGCAGCCAAGGGGAGGTGACAGGGGAGGGGGCTGAAGCTTTCTTT.

This chain uses TRBV7-9 with TRBJ2-3; D unresolved. This CDR3 has 11 residues. Germline assignment: CDR1 SEHNR and CDR2 FQNEAQ (reference sequence). V lost 0 bases, J lost 6 bases, and 1 base lay in between. The CDR3: CASSLADTQYF. The CDR3, as DNA: TGTGCCAGCAGCTTAGCGGATACGCAGTATTTT.

The V gene is TRBV6-5, the J gene TRBJ1-2, with 8 bases matching TRBD1. CDR1 and CDR2 (germline): MNHEY, SVGAGI. V dropped 6 bases and J dropped 4; count of bases not matched to a gene: 7. The CDR3 covers 14 residues. The CDR3 DNA sequence: TGTGCCAGCAGAGACGGACAGGGCGGCTATGGCTACACCTTC. Protein product: CASRDGQGGYGYTF.

The chain links TRBV11-2 to TRBJ2-7, with 7 bases that match TRBD1. With V trimmed by 5 bases and J by 3 bases, 4 bases remained unmatched. This CDR3 contains 13 residues. Germline loops: CDR1 SGHAT, CDR2 FQNNGV. The CDR3 nucleotides are TGTGCCAGCAGCACGACAGGGAACTACGAGCAGTACGTC. This gives the protein CASSTTGNYEQYV.

The J gene is TRBJ2-3, the V gene TRBV3-1 (or the pseudogene TRBV3-2), with 7 bases fitting TRBD1. J gave up 6 bases and V 0 bases, and 9 bases lay outside the gene matches. The CDR3 consists of 16 residues. Germline CDR1 LGHDT, CDR2 YNNKEL (reference sequence). This CDR3 reads CASSQDQGEGWDTQYF. The DNA of the CDR3 is TGTGCCAGCAGCCAAGACCAGGGGGAAGGATGGGATACGCAGTATTTT.

J is TRBJ1-5 and V is TRBV30; possible D gene TRBD1, 5 bases. This CDR3 contains 13 residues. Germline V gene sequence: CDR1 GTSNPN, CDR2 SVGIG (reference sequence). The ends were cut back, 1 base at V and 7 bases at J, with 11 bases in the middle. CDR3 nucleotides: TGTGCCTGGAGTGAGTGGGACGGACAGCCCCAGCATTTT. Protein sequence: CAWSEWDGQPQHF.

The rearrangement joins TRBV7-2 to TRBJ2-3; the D gene is possibly TRBD1 (5 bases). CDR3 length: 12 residues. Trimming shortened V by 5 bases and J by 4 bases, and 7 bases separated the two germline ends. Germline V gene data show CDR1 as SGHTA and CDR2 as FQGNSA. Written as DNA, the CDR3 is TGTGCCAGCAGCGGGGCCTCAGATACGCAGTATTTT. The encoded protein is CASSGASDTQYF.

The chain is built from TRBV28 and TRBJ2-7; 7 positions agree with TRBD2. Germline CDR1 is MDHEN and CDR2 is SYDVKM. V dropped 2 bases and J dropped 2; count of bases not matched to a gene: 6. The CDR3 runs to 15 residues. Here the CDR3 DNA reads TGTGCCAGCAGTTTACCGGGGGGACCGACCTACGAGCAGTACTTC. Protein product: CASSLPGGPTYEQYF.

V gene TRBV6-5 combines with J gene TRBJ1-5; TRBD1 matches 7 bases. CDR1 is MNHEY, CDR2 SVGAGI, per germline. The CDR3 spans 14 residues. Trimming cost V 7 bases and J 6 bases; bases outside gene matches: 9. The CDR3 bases are TGTGCCAGCACCGAGACAGGGAGGCTTCAGCCCCAGCATTTT. The encoded protein is CASTETGRLQPQHF.

The J gene is TRBJ2-7, the V gene TRBV30; possible D gene TRBD2, 5 bases. The CDR3 sequence is 13 residues long. Trimming took 3 bases from V and 3 from J, leaving 12 bases between them. Germline V gene sequence: CDR1 GTSNPN, CDR2 SVGIG (reference sequence). CDR3 nucleotide sequence: TGTGCCTGGAGGGCAGGAGGATACTACGAGCAGTACTTC. The encoded protein is CAWRAGGYYEQYF.

The table lists this clone with a count of one. The chain combines TRBV28 with TRBJ1-2; D is undetermined. V was cut by 3 bases and J by 4 bases, with 9 bases left in between. The CDR3 has 13 amino acids. Germline V gene lookup returns CDR1 MDHEN and CDR2 SYDVKM. CDR3 loop: CASSFPGSYGYTF. The CDR3 DNA follows: TGTGCCAGCAGTTTCCCGGGAAGCTATGGCTACACCTTC.

This chain joins TRBV5-1 and TRBJ2-3; 7 nucleotides line up with TRBD2. Trimming at V came to 4 bases and at J to 10 bases, leaving 21 bases not matched to a gene. From germline, CDR1 is SGHRS and CDR2 YFSETQ. This CDR3 region has 17 residues. CDR3 amino acids: CASSPGGTSTIRGAQYF. The CDR3 DNA sequence: TGCGCCAGCAGCCCCGGGGGGACCTCGACCATTCGAGGAGCGCAGTATTTT.

This clone was picked up a small number of times. The chain uses TRBV27 and TRBJ1-3; D ambiguous. There are 16 residues in the CDR3. Trimming took 8 bases from V and 0 from J, leaving 17 bases between them. Per the germline V gene, CDR1 is MNHEY and CDR2 is SMNVEV (reference sequence). The CDR3 nucleotides read TGTGCCAGCGGACCCGGGCCGCCTTTCTCTGGAAACACCATATATTTT. Translation: CASGPGPPFSGNTIYF.

This chain connects TRBV7-9 to TRBJ2-7; 7 positions agree with TRBD2. The germline V gene has CDR1 SEHNR and CDR2 FQNEAQ (reference sequence). The CDR3 extends over 15 amino acids. After removal of 1 base from V and 1 base from J, the junction contained 4 bases not matched to a gene. The CDR3 reads CASSLGERESYEQYF. CDR3 nucleotide sequence: TGTGCCAGCAGCTTAGGGGAGCGGGAATCCTACGAGCAGTACTTC.